This T cell receptor (beta chain) was captured by sequencing in a study of regulatory T cells in long-lasting Graves disease. For the study at large: Disease was considered persistent Graves' disease after over 5 years of antithyroid drugs (with positive TSH receptor antibodies).

This clonotype has at least ten counts. The antigen is not known. Study observations and caveats: Lower TCR diversity was seen in persistent Graves' patients than in newly diagnosed ones. Whereas new patients shared 1,000 or so public clonotypes, persistent patients shared more, at approximately 2,700.

The CDR3 has 10 amino acids. V was cut by 5 bases and J by 3 bases, with 1 base left in between. The time point was: persistent/refractory GD, antithyroid drugs over 5 years with positive TRAb. PBMCs were the source of the RNA used for TCR sequencing. To make TCR beta libraries, researchers used iRepertoire HTBI primers and Arm-PCR of CDR3 regions. MiXCR, run by TCRdb on the multiplex PCR reads, gives a single entry per CDR3 protein. The profile shows 700,000 or so distinct CDR3 sequences, around 30% of them singletons. J is TRBJ1-1 and V is TRBV12-3 or TRBV12-4; no firm D call. The sequences come from peripheral blood mononuclear cells (PBMCs), collected when the disease was refractory, from a patient treated with antithyroid drugs. The receptor comes from a female donor with Graves disease. In DNA form, the CDR3 reads TGTGCCAGCAGTGACACTGAAGCTTTCTTT. Residues: CASSDTEAFF.